The 16 T cell receptor beta chains listed next were all sequenced from one sample in a study of lymphopenia after photon versus proton radiotherapy. Assay: immunoSEQ multiplex PCR; the TCRdb copy retains only in-frame clones and omits some. The repertoire consists of fewer than 35,000 clones, with 75% to 90% occurring once and the leading ten covering approximately 6.5%. The material was peripheral blood, obtained from a patient treated with photon-based radiotherapy. Receptors were obtained from a woman between 50 and 59 years old with pancreatic cancer.

This rearrangement joins TRBV7-9 to TRBJ2-1, with TRBD2 matching over 14 bases. The germline gives CDR1 SEHNR, CDR2 FQNEAQ (reference sequence). V gave up 5 bases and J gave up 7 bases; unmatched junction bases: 7. The length of the CDR3 is 16 residues. The CDR3: CASSPAGLAGANEQFF. In DNA, the CDR3 is TGTGCCAGCAGCCCCGCGGGACTAGCGGGAGCTAATGAGCAGTTCTTC.

The table lists this clone with a count of one. V gene TRBV5-1 combines with J gene TRBJ2-2; tentative D call: TRBD1 (6 bases). Germline V gene data show CDR1 as SGHRS and CDR2 as YFSETQ. The CDR3 has 14 residues. Trimming stripped 4 bases from V and 4 bases from J, with 11 bases between. The CDR3 sequence is CASSRQAPTGELFF. CDR3 in DNA: TGCGCCAGCAGCCGACAGGCTCCCACCGGGGAGCTGTTTTTT.

This sequence joins TRBV15 and TRBJ1-3; 8 bases align to TRBD1. The V and J ends lost 9 bases and 2 bases, in that order; junction bases with no gene match: 9. CDR1 LNHNV and CDR2 YYDKDF come from the germline V gene (reference sequence). This CDR3 contains 15 residues. CDR3 in DNA: TGTGCCACAGAGTCACGGGACAGGCCTGGAAACACCATATATTTT. Translated: CATESRDRPGNTIYF.

This chain uses TRBV29-1 with TRBJ2-7; D perhaps matches TRBD1 (6 bases). V lost 6 bases and J 0 bases, leaving 12 bases between the germline ends. This CDR3 has 13 amino acids. The germline V gene has CDR1 SQVTM and CDR2 ANQGSEA. The CDR3 sequence is CSVVHRDSYEQYF. CDR3 DNA sequence: TGCAGCGTCGTTCACAGGGACTCCTACGAGCAGTACTTC.

The chain employs TRBV2 and TRBJ2-5; D gene ambiguous. This CDR3 spans 14 amino acids. V was shortened by 5 bases and J by 4 bases, with 14 bases between the two germline ends. Germline V gene sequence: CDR1 SNHLY, CDR2 FYNNEI. The CDR3 region has the DNA TGTGCCAGCAGTCCCGTCGATAGCCGAGAGACCCAGTACTTC. Protein sequence: CASSPVDSRETQYF.

The chain is built from TRBV30 and TRBJ2-1, with 11 positions matching TRBD1. This CDR3 is built from 15 residues. CDR1 and CDR2 from the germline V gene are GTSNPN and SVGIG (reference sequence). V lost 2 bases and J lost 3; bases outside the gene matches: 3. The CDR3 nucleotides are TGTGCCTGGAGTCGGGGACAGGGGGACTACAATGAGCAGTTCTTC. This encodes CAWSRGQGDYNEQFF.

The chain employs TRBV29-1 and TRBJ1-1, with TRBD1 as a possible D gene (5 bases). The germline V gene has CDR1 SQVTM and CDR2 ANQGSEA. V gave up 1 base and J gave up 10 bases, with 10 bases separating them. This CDR3 has 11 amino acids. CDR3 region: CSVEGLGAAFF. The CDR3 DNA sequence: TGCAGCGTTGAAGGGTTAGGGGCAGCTTTCTTT.

V and J are TRBV15 and TRBJ2-7; possible D gene TRBD1, 6 bases. In germline, CDR1 is LNHNV, CDR2 YYDKDF (reference sequence). The ends were cut back, 3 bases at V and 2 bases at J, with 14 bases in the middle. CDR3 length equals 15 residues. This CDR3 reads CATSSQGKGTYEQYF. CDR3 in DNA: TGTGCCACCAGCAGTCAGGGGAAGGGGACCTACGAGCAGTACTTC.

The chain couples TRBV5-4 to TRBJ2-7; 9 bases agree with TRBD2. V was pared by 0 bases and J by 3 bases, with 4 bases of the junction left unmatched. Germline CDR1 SGHNT, CDR2 YYREEE (reference sequence). CDR3 length: 15 residues. The CDR3: CASSLEPAGGYEQYF. The CDR3 region has the DNA TGTGCCAGCAGCTTGGAGCCAGCGGGAGGCTACGAGCAGTACTTC.

CDR3 protein: CASSQESGQGFDEQFF. CDR3 in DNA: TGCGCCAGCAGCCAAGAGAGTGGACAGGGGTTTGATGAGCAGTTCTTC. The chain recombines TRBV4-3 with TRBJ2-1; 9 bases map to TRBD1. V was pared by 0 bases and J by 8 bases, with 8 bases of the junction left unmatched. The CDR3 covers 16 residues. Per the germline V gene, CDR1 is LGHNA and CDR2 is YSLEER.

The chain has TRBV6-5 and TRBJ2-7, with a tentative D call TRBD2 (5 bases). Germline V CDR1 and CDR2: MNHEY, SVGAGI. V lost 0 bases and J 1 base, leaving 10 bases between the germline ends. The CDR3 consists of 15 residues. The CDR3, as DNA: TGTGCCAGCAGTTACTCCAGAGAGGGTTCCTACGAGCAGTACTTC. Translating it yields CASSYSREGSYEQYF.

The chain is built from TRBV30 and TRBJ1-5; 8 bases line up with TRBD1. The CDR3 is made up of 21 amino acids. Per the germline V gene, CDR1 is GTSNPN and CDR2 is SVGIG (reference sequence). The junction had 21 bases not matched to a gene; V was cut back by 2 bases and J by 0 bases. The CDR3 region has the DNA TGTGCCTGGAGTCGGGGAGATGGGACCACAGGGGGGTGGAGTAGCAATCAGCCCCAGCATTTT. It translates to CAWSRGDGTTGGWSSNQPQHF.

The chain employs TRBV30 and TRBJ2-7; D tentatively fits TRBD1 or TRBD2 (5 bases each). The germline V gene has CDR1 GTSNPN and CDR2 SVGIG (reference sequence). The CDR3 length is 12 residues. Trimming stripped 1 base from V and 6 bases from J, with 10 bases between. The CDR3 here is CAWSATGREQYF. CDR3 coding DNA: TGTGCCTGGAGTGCGACGGGGCGCGAGCAGTACTTC.

The chain has TRBV9 and TRBJ2-2; D gene ambiguous. Germline V CDR1 and CDR2: SGDLS, YYNGEE. The CDR3 sequence is 15 residues long. The V and J ends lost 3 bases and 4 bases respectively, with 13 bases between them. CDR3 sequence: CASSGASYSTGELFF. The CDR3 nucleotides are TGTGCCAGCAGCGGGGCCAGCTACAGCACCGGGGAGCTGTTTTTT.

The chain couples TRBV7-7 to TRBJ2-5, with D maybe TRBD1 (5 bases). Trimming left V 0 bases short and J 9 bases short, with 11 bases between. Germline CDR1 SSHAT, CDR2 FNYEAQ (reference sequence). CDR3 length: 13 amino acids. CDR3 sequence (DNA): TGTGCCAGCAGCTTAGCGCCTCAAGGGGCCCAGTACTTC. It codes for CASSLAPQGAQYF.

This sequence joins TRBV19 and TRBJ2-2; a weak D match, TRBD2 (6 bases). The CDR3 covers 15 residues. Germline-derived CDR1 and CDR2 are LNHDA and SQIVND (reference sequence). V was clipped by 3 bases and J by 4 bases, with 12 bases between them. CDR3 amino acids: CASSMFGGSTGELFF. DNA for the CDR3: TGTGCCAGTAGTATGTTCGGAGGGAGCACCGGGGAGCTGTTTTTT.